Below are 17 T cell receptor beta chains sequenced from a single sample in a study of identical twins. TCRdb re-derived calls from the 5' RACE reads in MiXCR, one entry per CDR3 protein. The sample yields a few hundred thousand distinct CDR3 sequences, over 5.5% seen once. A further study also used this sample, focusing on T cells expressing NK-cell markers.

Sequences were obtained from CD8+ T cells sorted from blood. These receptors came from a woman aged 18-30 years in good health.

The J gene is TRBJ1-1, the V gene TRBV6-1, with TRBD1 matching over 8 bases. Germline lookup yields CDR1 MNHNS and CDR2 SASEGT. The CDR3 runs 16 residues. V was clipped by 6 bases and J by 4 bases; unmatched bases: 13. CDR3 DNA: TGTGCCAGCAGCTTCACGTTTCAGGGGGCTGTCACTGAAGCTTTCTTT. Translated: CASSFTFQGAVTEAFF.

This clonotype has only a few counts. This chain uses TRBV10-3 with TRBJ1-1; D gene unclear. V lost 11 bases and J lost 1, with 20 bases in between. The germline CDR1 and CDR2 sequences are ENHRY and SYGVKD. CDR3 length: 15 amino acids. This CDR3 reads CAAGTASPQNTEAFF. CDR3 bases: TGTGCCGCCGGCACTGCTTCCCCACAGAACACTGAAGCTTTCTTT.

J is TRBJ1-2 and V is TRBV25-1, with D tentatively TRBD1 (5 bases). There are 10 residues in the CDR3. Germline CDR1 MGHDK, CDR2 SYGVNS. V was shortened by 9 bases and J by 13 bases, with 15 bases between the two germline ends. CDR3 protein: CARGRGRCTF. For the CDR3, the DNA is TGTGCCAGGGGGCGGGGCCGTTGCACCTTC.

Many counts were recorded for this clonotype. This rearrangement joins TRBV7-8 to TRBJ2-1; 8 nucleotides line up with TRBD2. This CDR3 comprises 16 residues. The germline gives CDR1 SGHVS, CDR2 FQNEAQ. V shed 5 bases and J 5 bases; nucleotides not matched to a gene: 11. The DNA of the CDR3 is TGTGCCAGCAGCATAGGGGGGCGGGGGGCAAACAATGAGCAGTTCTTC. Encoded protein: CASSIGGRGANNEQFF. Supplemented by reference TRBV7-8 and TRBJ2-1, the full variable domain reads GAGVSQSPRYKVAKRGQDVALRCDPISGHVSLFWYQQALGQGPEFLTYFQNEAQLDKSGLPSDRFFAERPEGSVSTLKIQRTQQEDSAVYLCASSIGGRGANNEQFFGPGTRLTVL.

At least ten counts were recorded for this clonotype. This sequence joins TRBV5-1 and TRBJ2-1; the D is unclear. Germline assignment: CDR1 SGHRS and CDR2 YFSETQ. V was pared by 1 base and J by 8 bases, with 13 bases between. The CDR3 consists of 14 residues. CDR3 sequence: CASSLPLNNHEQFF. Here the CDR3 DNA reads TGCGCCAGCAGCTTGCCCCTAAACAACCATGAGCAGTTCTTC.

This clonotype was counted only a few times. The chain uses TRBV7-9 and TRBJ1-3, with D tentatively TRBD1 (6 bases). This CDR3 spans 15 amino acids. The germline V and J ends were trimmed by 5 bases and 4 bases, with 15 bases remaining between them. Germline V CDR1 and CDR2: SEHNR, FQNEAQ (reference sequence). Here the CDR3 reads CASSLLSGDGNTIYF. CDR3 in DNA: TGTGCCAGCAGCCTCCTCTCAGGGGACGGAAACACCATATATTTT.

This clonotype has a handful of counts. The chain links TRBV2 to TRBJ2-7; 7 bases are a match to TRBD1. The CDR3 length is 14 residues. Germline CDR1 SNHLY, CDR2 FYNNEI. After removal of 5 bases from V and 0 bases from J, the junction contained 4 bases not matched to a gene. DNA of the CDR3: TGTGCCAGCAGTTACAGGGGAACCTCCTACGAGCAGTACTTC. It codes for CASSYRGTSYEQYF.

V usage is TRBV27 and J usage is TRBJ2-1, with 7 nucleotides matching TRBD1. Germline CDR1 MNHEY, CDR2 SMNVEV (reference sequence). V gave up 7 bases and J gave up 6 bases; unmatched junction bases: 9. This CDR3 comprises 14 residues. CDR3 sequence reads: CASTPPTGPNEQFF. For the CDR3, the DNA is TGTGCCAGCACCCCTCCGACAGGGCCCAATGAGCAGTTCTTC.

This chain links TRBV5-1 with TRBJ1-2; no definite D call. There are 15 residues in the CDR3. The germline V gene has CDR1 SGHRS and CDR2 YFSETQ. V was trimmed by 1 base and J by 3 bases, leaving 13 bases between them. The CDR3 spells CASSLSGQIDYGYTF. As DNA, the CDR3 is TGCGCCAGCAGCTTGTCGGGCCAGATCGACTATGGCTACACCTTC.

The chain joins TRBV7-8 to TRBJ1-2; D not resolved. V lost 6 bases and J 6 bases, leaving 11 bases between the germline ends. The CDR3 is made up of 12 amino acids. Per germline, CDR1 SGHVS and CDR2 FQNEAQ. The CDR3 region has the DNA TGTGCCAGCAGGGGCGGGAACCATGGCTACACCTTC. It is translated as CASRGGNHGYTF.

This clonotype was counted a few times. One end of the junction is discordant with germline, which a read error may explain. This chain uses TRBV12-3 or TRBV12-4 with TRBJ2-7; D gene ambiguous. The CDR3 totals 11 residues. The CDR3 loop is CASSLGLEQHF. The CDR3 nucleotides read TGTGCCAGCAGTTTAGGCCTGGAGCAGCACTTC.

This clonotype showed up many times. This sequence joins TRBV5-5 and TRBJ2-7; D gene ambiguous. Germline V gene lookup returns CDR1 SGHKS and CDR2 YYEKEE (reference sequence). The CDR3 length is 13 residues. V lost 0 bases to trimming and J lost 7 bases, with 11 bases between them. The CDR3 region has the DNA TGTGCCAGCAGCTTGGGGATTTATCAGGAGCAGTACTTC. Protein sequence: CASSLGIYQEQYF.

This clonotype was seen repeatedly, ten times or more. This chain uses TRBV9 with TRBJ2-1, with 10 bases matching TRBD2. The CDR3 consists of 14 residues. Germline V gene data show CDR1 as SGDLS and CDR2 as YYNGEE. Germline trimming cut 3 bases from V and 4 bases from J; bases unmatched to any gene: 1. CDR3 residues: CASSAAGGYNEQFF. The CDR3 DNA is TGTGCCAGCAGCGCAGCGGGGGGGTACAATGAGCAGTTCTTC.

On this clonotype itself: A much more abundant neighbour one base away suggests this may be a read error. The chain recombines TRBV11-2 with TRBJ2-7, with 9 bases that match TRBD2. Trimming removed 3 bases from V and 3 bases from J; junction bases left unmatched: 3. The CDR3 has 14 residues. The germline V gene has CDR1 SGHAT and CDR2 FQNNGV. CDR3 nucleotides: TGTGCCAGCAGCTTCGGAGCGGGAGGCTACGAGCAGTACTTC. Translating gives CASSFGAGGYEQYF.

This clonotype was counted many times. This chain joins TRBV7-9 and TRBJ2-7; maybe TRBD2 (6 bases). The germline CDR1 and CDR2 sequences are SEHNR and FQNEAQ (reference sequence). Trimming shortened V by 2 bases and J by 4 bases, and 12 bases separated the two germline ends. This CDR3 is built from 14 residues. This CDR3 reads CASSLPGLPYEQYF. The DNA for the CDR3 is TGTGCCAGCAGCTTACCCGGACTACCATACGAGCAGTACTTC.

This clonotype was recorded a few times. J is TRBJ1-2 and V is TRBV9; tentatively, D is TRBD1 (5 bases). Trimming took off 6 bases at V and 10 bases at J, with 16 bases between the two ends. The CDR3 length is 12 residues. The germline gives CDR1 SGDLS, CDR2 YYNGEE. The CDR3 protein is CASTSGGDFYTF. CDR3 nucleotides: TGTGCCAGCACATCAGGAGGGGATTTCTACACCTTC. The complete variable domain, with remaining parts taken from reference TRBV9 and TRBJ1-2, reads DSGVTQTPKHLITATGQRVTLRCSPRSGDLSVYWYQQSLDQGLQFLIQYYNGEERAKGNILERFSAQQFPDLHSELNLSSLELGDSALYFCASTSGGDFYTFGSGTRLTVV.

The chain carries TRBV7-6 and TRBJ2-3, with a weak D call TRBD1 (5 bases). This CDR3 spans 15 amino acids. CDR1 and CDR2 (germline): SGHVS, FNYEAQ. V dropped 2 bases and J dropped 5 bases, with 14 bases sitting between them. The CDR3 spells CASSLSGHPGDTQYF. The CDR3 DNA reads TGTGCCAGCAGCTTATCAGGGCATCCCGGAGATACGCAGTATTTT.